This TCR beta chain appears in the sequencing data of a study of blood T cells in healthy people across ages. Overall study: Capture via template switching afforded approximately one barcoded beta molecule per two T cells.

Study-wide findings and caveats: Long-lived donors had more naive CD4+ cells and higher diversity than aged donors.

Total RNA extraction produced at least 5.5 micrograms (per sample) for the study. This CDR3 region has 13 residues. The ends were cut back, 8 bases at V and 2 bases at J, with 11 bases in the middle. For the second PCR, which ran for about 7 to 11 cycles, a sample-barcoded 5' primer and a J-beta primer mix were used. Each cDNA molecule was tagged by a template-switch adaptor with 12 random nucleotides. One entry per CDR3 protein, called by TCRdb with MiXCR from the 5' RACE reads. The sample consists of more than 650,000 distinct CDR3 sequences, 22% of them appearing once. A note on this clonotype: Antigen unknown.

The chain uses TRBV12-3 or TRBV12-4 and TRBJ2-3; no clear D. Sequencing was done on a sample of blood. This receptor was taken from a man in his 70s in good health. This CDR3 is CASGDWDTDTQYF. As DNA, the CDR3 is TGTGCCAGCGGGGATTGGGACACAGATACGCAGTATTTT.